Shown below are 23 T cell receptor beta chains from a single sample sequenced in a study of a mutant IDH1 vaccine in newly diagnosed glioma. Their target antigens are unknown. Sequencing was performed with immunoSEQ multiplex PCR; in TCRdb, only in-frame clones are kept and a portion is missing. The repertoire includes over 60,000 clones, over 75% of them detected once, and more than 1.5% sits in the top ten. The time point denotes: week 11, during vaccination. Every vaccine dose comprised 300 ug of mutant IDH1 20-mer peptide plus topical imiquimod. The material sequenced was PBMCs, taken from a glioma patient whose treatment included an IDH1 peptide vaccine. The receptors here all came from a man aged 40-49 years with glioma.

The CDR3 sequence: CAISMGQLQETQYF. The DNA for the CDR3 is TGTGCCATCAGTATGGGACAGCTCCAAGAGACCCAGTACTTC. The rearrangement uses TRBV10-3 and TRBJ2-5; 7 bases are shared with TRBD1. This CDR3 comprises 14 residues. Trimming removed 5 bases from V and 1 base from J; junction bases left unmatched: 4. Germline CDR1 reads ENHRY; CDR2 reads SYGVKD.

The chain combines TRBV6-5 with TRBJ1-4; possible D gene TRBD1, 6 bases. V was cut by 5 bases and J by 5 bases, with 9 bases left in between. Germline assignment: CDR1 MNHEY and CDR2 SVGAGI. The CDR3 runs 13 residues. CDR3 residues: CASSTGQNEKLFF. The CDR3 nucleotides read TGTGCCAGCAGTACTGGACAGAATGAAAAACTGTTTTTT.

This sequence joins TRBV4-2 and TRBJ2-7; D uncertain. The V end lost 3 bases, the J end lost 1 base, and 4 bases lay between the germline ends. The germline V gene encodes CDR1 LGHNA and CDR2 YNFKEQ. There are 12 residues in the CDR3. The CDR3 reads CASSQVSYEQYF. The CDR3, as DNA: TGTGCCAGCAGCCAGGTATCCTACGAGCAGTACTTC.

This clone came up a few times. The chain combines TRBV7-9 with TRBJ1-2, with 7 bases identical to TRBD1. Unmatched junction bases numbered 3, after V lost 5 bases and J lost 6 bases. Per the germline V gene, CDR1 is SEHNR and CDR2 is FQNEAQ (reference sequence). CDR3 size: 12 residues. CDR3 amino acids: CASSTQGNGYTF. CDR3 nucleotides: TGTGCCAGCAGCACACAGGGGAATGGCTACACCTTC.

The chain joins TRBV10-3 to TRBJ2-5, with D hard to call. Germline-derived CDR1 and CDR2 are ENHRY and SYGVKD. V shed 2 bases and J shed 2 bases, with 6 bases lying between them. This CDR3 has 13 residues. The CDR3 nucleotides are TGTGCCATCAGTGAGACGTTTCAAGAGACCCAGTACTTC. Its translation: CAISETFQETQYF.

V gene TRBV4-1 combines with J gene TRBJ2-6; D may be TRBD2 (5 bases). The CDR3 is 20 amino acids. Between the trimmed V and J ends, which lost 1 base and 0 bases, there was a span of 19 bases. Germline assignment: CDR1 MGHRA and CDR2 YSYEKL. The CDR3 protein is CASSQVMARVPNSGANVLTF. CDR3 DNA sequence: TGCGCCAGCAGCCAAGTTATGGCGAGGGTACCCAACTCTGGGGCCAACGTCCTGACTTTC.

This chain joins TRBV4-1 and TRBJ1-2; D not certain. The CDR3 totals 14 residues. The V gene's germline CDR1 is MGHRA and CDR2 YSYEKL. Trimming removed 1 base at V and 2 bases at J, with 8 bases between. This CDR3 reads CASSQVSANYGYTF. DNA for the CDR3: TGCGCCAGCAGCCAAGTTTCAGCCAACTATGGCTACACCTTC.

Written as DNA, the CDR3 is TGTGCCTGGAGTTTCTCTGGAAACACCATATATTTT. Translated, it gives CAWSFSGNTIYF. V and J are TRBV30 and TRBJ1-3, with unresolved D. Trimming pared 2 bases from V and 0 bases from J, leaving 2 bases between. The germline gives CDR1 GTSNPN, CDR2 SVGIG (reference sequence). This CDR3 is 12 amino acids long.

The V gene is TRBV5-4, the J gene TRBJ1-5, with D possibly matching TRBD1 (6 bases). CDR1 is SGHNT and CDR2 is YYREEE in the germline V gene (reference sequence). The CDR3 length is 15 residues. The V end was cut by 0 bases, the J end by 4 bases, with 11 bases between. The CDR3 sequence is CASSLGVDRNQPQHF. Here the CDR3 DNA reads TGTGCCAGCAGCTTGGGGGTGGACAGAAATCAGCCCCAGCATTTT.

This chain connects TRBV30 to TRBJ2-4; D remains ambiguous. This CDR3 has 11 residues. V was trimmed by 5 bases and J by 0 bases, leaving 2 bases between them. Germline CDR1 reads GTSNPN; CDR2 reads SVGIG (reference sequence). The CDR3 region has the DNA TGTGCCTGGCAAGCCAAAAACATTCAGTACTTC. This codes for CAWQAKNIQYF.

Of note for this clone: The sample carries other DNA sequences with the same CDR3. The chain employs TRBV2 and TRBJ2-6, with D perhaps TRBD1 or TRBD2 (5 bases each). V was cut by 5 bases and J by 0 bases, with 11 bases left in between. The CDR3 is 16 amino acids. CDR1 is SNHLY, CDR2 FYNNEI, per germline. This CDR3 reads CASSRDRASGANVLTF. As DNA, the CDR3 is TGTGCCAGCAGTAGGGACCGAGCCTCTGGGGCCAACGTCCTGACTTTC.

This clone was observed a single time. The chain couples TRBV5-1 to TRBJ2-3, with unresolved D. The CDR3 extends over 15 amino acids. Germline CDR1 SGHRS, CDR2 YFSETQ. V lost 7 bases, J lost 5 bases, and 20 bases lay in between. This chain's CDR3 is CASHWGGGVGDTQYF. The DNA of the CDR3 is TGCGCCAGCCACTGGGGTGGTGGAGTTGGAGATACGCAGTATTTT. Full variable domain (remainder filled in from reference TRBV5-1 and TRBJ2-3): KAGVTQTPRYLIKTRGQQVTLSCSPISGHRSVSWYQQTPGQGLQFLFEYFSETQRNKGNFPGRFSGRQFSNSRSEMNVSTLELGDSALYLCASHWGGGVGDTQYFGPGTRLTVL.

This chain connects TRBV4-1 to TRBJ2-3, with a possible D match to TRBD1 (5 bases). CDR3 length equals 13 residues. The V end was cut by 4 bases, the J end by 10 bases, with 15 bases between. CDR1 and CDR2 from the germline V gene are MGHRA and YSYEKL. CDR3 sequence reads: CASSRTGHLPQYF. The CDR3, as DNA: TGCGCCAGCAGCCGCACAGGACACCTTCCGCAGTATTTT.

The chain joins TRBV21-1 to TRBJ2-7; the table's D call TRBD2 went unverified against the DNA. TRBV21-1 is recorded as a pseudogene. This CDR3 comprises 17 residues. CDR3 sequence: CASSTHFFGVRGYEQYV. The CDR3, as DNA: TGTGCCAGCAGTACTCACTTTTTCGGGGTCAGAGGTTACGAGCAGTACGTC.

The chain employs TRBV30 and TRBJ1-2; D is undetermined. CDR3 length equals 14 residues. Germline lookup yields CDR1 GTSNPN and CDR2 SVGIG (reference sequence). V shed 1 base and J shed 3 bases, with 12 bases lying between them. In DNA form, the CDR3 reads TGTGCCTGGAGTGAGGGTGTGGGTCACTATGGCTACACCTTC. This codes for CAWSEGVGHYGYTF. Full variable domain (rest looked up from reference TRBV30 and TRBJ1-2): SQTIHQWPATLVQPVGSPLSLECTVEGTSNPNLYWYRQAAGRGLQLLFYSVGIGQISSEVPQNLSASRPQDRQFILSSKKLLLSDSGFYLCAWSEGVGHYGYTFGSGTRLTVV.

The rearrangement joins TRBV6-1 to TRBJ2-7; D gene uncertain. Trimming shortened V by 1 base and J by 4 bases, and 14 bases separated the two germline ends. This CDR3 spans 15 amino acids. The V gene's germline CDR1 is MNHNS and CDR2 SASEGT. The CDR3 DNA sequence: TGTGCCAGCAGTGAAGATGGTGGCTTCGGTTACGAGCAGTACGTC. This sequence encodes CASSEDGGFGYEQYV.

This clone was detected once. V is TRBV6-6 and J is TRBJ2-5; the match to TRBD1 covers 10 bases. The germline CDR1 and CDR2 sequences are MNHNY and SVGAGI (reference sequence). The length of the CDR3 is 14 residues. V lost 5 bases to trimming and J lost 7 bases; unmatched junction nucleotides: 7. CDR3 in amino acids: CASSPGQGTVTQYF. CDR3 DNA: TGTGCCAGCAGTCCGGGACAGGGGACAGTGACCCAGTACTTC.

The rearrangement links TRBV5-1 to TRBJ2-1, with D perhaps given as TRBD1 or TRBD2 (5 bases each). V shed 3 bases and J shed 2 bases, with 15 bases lying between them. Germline assignment: CDR1 SGHRS and CDR2 YFSETQ. The CDR3 covers 16 residues. For the CDR3, the DNA is TGCGCCAGCAGCTCGGTAGGGACGGCAACCTACAATGAGCAGTTCTTC. Its translation: CASSSVGTATYNEQFF.

Regarding this clone: Distinct nucleotide sequences in the sample also encode this CDR3. This chain uses TRBV29-1 with TRBJ2-7; TRBD1 agrees at 9 bases. CDR3 length: 13 amino acids. The germline gives CDR1 SQVTM, CDR2 ANQGSEA. With V trimmed by 4 bases and J by 6 bases, 7 bases remained unmatched. CDR3 DNA: TGCAGCGTTGGAGGACAGGGGAAGGGCGAGCAGTACTTC. This codes for CSVGGQGKGEQYF.

The J gene is TRBJ2-2, the V gene TRBV5-1; 7 bases match TRBD1. The CDR3 is 15 residues long. Germline V lookup: CDR1 SGHRS, CDR2 YFSETQ. With 2 bases clipped from V and 3 bases from J, the junction kept 4 bases outside the gene matches. The CDR3 bases are TGCGCCAGCAGCTTAAAGGGACAGTACACCGGGGAGCTGTTTTTT. Translated, it gives CASSLKGQYTGELFF.

This clone occurred a few times. The chain carries TRBV18 and TRBJ1-5; unclear D gene. The CDR3 is 14 residues long. Trimming shortened V by 5 bases and J by 0 bases, and 8 bases separated the two germline ends. Germline lookup yields CDR1 KGHSH and CDR2 LQKENI. The CDR3 DNA follows: TGTGCCAGCTCATCTGGAAATAGCAATCAGCCCCAGCATTTT. Translation gives CASSSGNSNQPQHF. The complete variable domain, with remaining parts taken from reference TRBV18 and TRBJ1-5, reads NAGVMQNPRHLVRRRGQEARLRCSPMKGHSHVYWYRQLPEEGLKFMVYLQKENIIDESGMPKERFSAEFPKEGPSILRIQQVVRGDSAAYFCASSSGNSNQPQHFGDGTRLSIL.

V is TRBV13 and J is TRBJ2-3; 10 nucleotides agree with TRBD2. J gave up 2 bases and V 3 bases, and 2 bases lay outside the gene matches. This CDR3 region has 15 residues. CDR1 is PRHDT and CDR2 is FYEKMQ in the germline V gene (reference sequence). CDR3 sequence: CASSLGTSATDTQYF. In DNA, the CDR3 is TGTGCCAGCAGCTTGGGGACTAGCGCCACAGATACGCAGTATTTT.

This chain links TRBV5-5 with TRBJ2-1; 11 bases map to TRBD2. This CDR3 contains 15 residues. Unmatched junction bases numbered 4, after V lost 4 bases and J lost 4 bases. The germline CDR1 and CDR2 sequences are SGHKS and YYEKEE (reference sequence). The CDR3 sequence is CASSPTSGDYNEQFF. CDR3 nucleotides: TGTGCCAGCAGCCCGACTAGCGGGGATTACAATGAGCAGTTCTTC.